These 5 T cell receptor beta chains came from one sample sequenced in a study of T-cell reconstitution after alpha-beta-depleted transplantation in children. The TCRbeta library incorporated unique molecular identifiers. TCRdb redid the calling of the PCR reads with MiXCR, one entry per CDR3 protein. The sample records 700,000 to 950,000 distinct CDR3 sequences, 16% being singletons. This sample comprised PBMCs, mostly from graft donor cells, obtained 360 days after TCRalphabeta/CD19-depleted stem cell transplant. The receptor source for this set is a male patient under 18 who had a stem cell transplant for acute lymphoblastic leukemia, so the T cells may come from the graft donor.

This clonotype was recorded a few times. The rearrangement joins TRBV9 to TRBJ1-2; D uncertain. This CDR3 has 13 amino acids. The V end lost 1 base, the J end lost 4 bases, and 8 bases lay between the germline ends. Germline V gene lookup returns CDR1 SGDLS and CDR2 YYNGEE. The CDR3 sequence is CASSVSQFYGYTF. In DNA form, the CDR3 reads TGTGCCAGCAGCGTAAGTCAGTTCTATGGCTACACCTTC. Based on the CDR3 plus reference TRBV9 and TRBJ1-2, the full variable domain is DSGVTQTPKHLITATGQRVTLRCSPRSGDLSVYWYQQSLDQGLQFLIQYYNGEERAKGNILERFSAQQFPDLHSELNLSSLELGDSALYFCASSVSQFYGYTFGSGTRLTVV.

The genes are TRBV5-1 and TRBJ2-5; 8 bases map to TRBD1. This CDR3 spans 15 amino acids. Unmatched junction bases numbered 7, after V lost 4 bases and J lost 2 bases. Germline CDR1 is SGHRS and CDR2 is YFSETQ. In DNA, the CDR3 is TGCGCCAGCAGCGGGGGCAGGGGGCCTCAAGAGACCCAGTACTTC. Encoded protein: CASSGGRGPQETQYF.

The chain carries TRBV5-1 and TRBJ2-3, with TRBD1 identical over 12 bases. The CDR3 sequence is 14 residues long. Unmatched junction bases numbered 6, after V lost 4 bases and J lost 9 bases. Per the germline V gene, CDR1 is SGHRS and CDR2 is YFSETQ. The CDR3 bases are TGCGCCAGCAGCCAGCGTGGGACAGGGGGCACGCAGTATTTT. It encodes CASSQRGTGGTQYF. Complete variable domain (other parts from reference TRBV5-1 and TRBJ2-3): KAGVTQTPRYLIKTRGQQVTLSCSPISGHRSVSWYQQTPGQGLQFLFEYFSETQRNKGNFPGRFSGRQFSNSRSEMNVSTLELGDSALYLCASSQRGTGGTQYFGPGTRLTVL.

J is TRBJ2-1 and V is TRBV4-1, with 14 bases that match TRBD2. Per germline, CDR1 MGHRA and CDR2 YSYEKL. After removal of 4 bases from V and 5 bases from J, the junction contained 7 bases not matched to a gene. The CDR3 extends over 17 amino acids. This CDR3 reads CASSRSPGLAGDNEQFF. CDR3 sequence (DNA): TGCGCCAGCAGCCGAAGCCCGGGACTAGCGGGAGACAATGAGCAGTTCTTC.

A few counts support this clonotype. The chain employs TRBV29-1 and TRBJ2-3; the D gene is possibly TRBD1 (5 bases). CDR3 length equals 18 residues. CDR1 and CDR2 (germline): SQVTM, ANQGSEA. Trimming shortened V by 1 base and J by 1 base, and 21 bases separated the two germline ends. The CDR3 protein is CSVEGQGNPLWGTDTQYF. CDR3 bases: TGCAGCGTTGAAGGGCAGGGTAATCCGTTATGGGGCACAGATACGCAGTATTTT.